The clone carrying this T cell receptor beta chain was counted a few times. Its antigen is not known. This sample stems from a study of CD8 T cells in ankylosing spondylitis. Notes on the study in general: Among TCR beta sequences, a motif of under ten highly homologous variants appeared characteristic of ankylosing spondylitis blood. In the blood and synovial fluid of reactive arthritis, some motif variants had been previously reported. CD8+ disease-linked clones were present at relatively low frequencies in blood.

TCRdb called the 5' RACE reads again in MiXCR, with one record for every CDR3 protein. The sample contains approximately 540,000 distinct CDR3 sequences, over 9.5% of which appear only once. This CDR3 is built from 14 residues. The ends lost 3 bases at V and 7 bases at J; junction bases unmatched: 4. Sample: blood, either unsorted or a sorted T cell fraction (not recorded which). This clonotype originated in a male donor with ankylosing spondylitis. The rearrangement joins TRBV12-3 or TRBV12-4 to TRBJ2-1; 9 bases match TRBD1. The CDR3 is CASSFGGQGNEQFF. The CDR3 DNA reads as TGTGCCAGCAGTTTTGGGGGACAGGGAAATGAGCAGTTCTTC.